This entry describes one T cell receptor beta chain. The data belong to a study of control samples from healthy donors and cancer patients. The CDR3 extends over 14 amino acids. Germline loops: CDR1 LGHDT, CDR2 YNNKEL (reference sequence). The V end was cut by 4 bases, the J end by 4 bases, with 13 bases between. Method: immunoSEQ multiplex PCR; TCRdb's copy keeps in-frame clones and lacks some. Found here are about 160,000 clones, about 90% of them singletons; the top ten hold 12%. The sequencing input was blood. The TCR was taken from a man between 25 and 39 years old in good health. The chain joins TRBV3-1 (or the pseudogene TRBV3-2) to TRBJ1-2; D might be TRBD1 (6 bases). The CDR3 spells CASSLDRAPYGYTF. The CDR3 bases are TGTGCCAGCAGCCTGGACAGAGCCCCCTATGGCTACACCTTC.